This T cell receptor (beta chain) was recorded in a study of graft-versus-host responses after intestinal transplantation. Study background: Multivisceral, liver-intestinal, or isolated intestinal grafts were transplanted into recipients. The recipients all started with anti-thymocyte globulin induction and then took tacrolimus and steroids for approximately 3 years. Findings and caveats of the study: There were GvH clones found in recipient marrow, and some of them appeared first in ileum or blood. An association linked early post-transplant HvG declines with peak circulating GvH clone levels.

CDR3 length equals 16 residues. The junction had 12 bases not matched to a gene; V was cut back by 4 bases and J by 6 bases. Germline V gene lookup returns CDR1 MNHNS and CDR2 SASEGT. On this clone: Its specificity is unknown.

Libraries were prepared by immunoSEQ multiplex PCR; TCRdb keeps only in-frame clonotypes and omits some of them. The sample has around 100,000 clones, approximately 93% seen once. The genes are TRBV6-1 and TRBJ2-7, with 10 nucleotides matching TRBD2. Sequencing used unstimulated CD8+ T cells sorted from spleen or lymph node cells, obtained before transplant. The receptor comes from a human donor who was the organ donor for an intestinal transplant. CDR3 nucleotides: TGTGCCAGCAGTGTATCGGCTAGCGGGAGTTTAAGCGAGCAGTACTTC. Its translation is CASSVSASGSLSEQYF.